This T cell receptor (beta chain) was profiled in a study of blood T cells in healthy people across ages. It was approximately 10 milliliters of peripheral blood that were drawn from each donor. Total RNA extracted from each sample amounted to at least 5.5 micrograms. Germline values: CDR1 DFQATT, CDR2 SNEGSKA (reference sequence). V was shortened by 0 bases and J by 2 bases, with 28 bases between the two germline ends. CDR3 size: 20 residues. Sample-barcoded 5' priming and a J-beta primer mix drove a second PCR of 7 to 11 cycles. TCRdb analysed the 5' RACE reads with MiXCR anew, one entry per CDR3 protein. The table lists about 720,000 distinct CDR3 sequences, roughly 25% of them singletons. The same specimen was also included in a second study, on T cells of mothers and their children. That study adds: A few healthy Caucasian mothers and their six children donated. The authors used all extracted RNA for cDNA synthesis, at 1.5 ug per 15 ul.

Input material: blood. This TCR derives from a boy aged 5-17 years in good health. The chain combines TRBV20-1 with TRBJ2-5, with TRBD2 as a possible D gene (6 bases). The CDR3 region is CSARDYDYGLEGVGQETQYF. CDR3 coding DNA: TGCAGTGCTAGAGATTATGATTATGGATTGGAGGGAGTGGGACAAGAGACCCAGTACTTC.